The 20 T cell receptor beta chains given below trace back to one sample, sequenced in a study of control samples from healthy donors and cancer patients. Method: immunoSEQ multiplex PCR; TCRdb's copy keeps in-frame clones and lacks some. The table records more than 95,000 clones, around nine tenths of them present only once. Material for sequencing was blood. These receptors originate from a middle-aged man in good health.

The count of this clone is one. The chain has TRBV5-1 and TRBJ1-5; 9 bases agree with TRBD1. Trimming cost V 4 bases and J 5 bases; bases outside gene matches: 7. CDR3 size: 15 residues. Germline lookup yields CDR1 SGHRS and CDR2 YFSETQ. The CDR3, as DNA: TGCGCCAGCAGCGAAAGACAGGGGGTGGATCAGCCCCAGCATTTT. Amino acids: CASSERQGVDQPQHF.

This chain joins TRBV19 and TRBJ1-3; the D is unclear. CDR1 and CDR2 from the germline V gene are LNHDA and SQIVND (reference sequence). Trimming took off 10 bases at V and 0 bases at J, with 10 bases between the two ends. CDR3 length equals 13 residues. CDR3 residues: CATTQFSGNTIYF. In nucleotides, the CDR3 is TGTGCCACAACACAGTTCTCTGGAAACACCATATATTTT.

The chain links TRBV9 to TRBJ2-7; TRBD1 aligns across 9 bases. Germline CDR1 SGDLS, CDR2 YYNGEE. CDR3 size: 16 residues. Trimming cost V 3 bases and J 2 bases; bases outside gene matches: 9. CDR3: CASSATGTGITYEQYF. CDR3 nucleotide sequence: TGTGCCAGCAGCGCCACCGGGACAGGGATCACCTACGAGCAGTACTTC.

The chain joins TRBV2 to TRBJ2-1; 8 bases line up with TRBD1. Germline trimming cut 7 bases from V and 3 bases from J; bases unmatched to any gene: 5. The CDR3 is made up of 14 amino acids. CDR1 is SNHLY and CDR2 is FYNNEI in the germline V gene. In DNA, the CDR3 is TGTGCCAGCACCGGACAGGGTTTCTACAATGAGCAGTTCTTC. Its translation is CASTGQGFYNEQFF.

The chain employs TRBV25-1 and TRBJ1-2; D is uncertain. V was pared by 2 bases and J by 1 base, with 2 bases between. The CDR3 length is 12 residues. Germline CDR1 reads MGHDK; CDR2 reads SYGVNS. The CDR3 spells CASSESNYGYTF. The CDR3 DNA reads as TGTGCCAGCAGTGAAAGTAACTATGGCTACACCTTC.

V usage is TRBV7-2 and J usage is TRBJ1-1; 11 positions agree with TRBD1. Germline V CDR1 and CDR2: SGHTA, FQGNSA. V gave up 5 bases and J gave up 7 bases; unmatched junction bases: 9. The CDR3 extends over 15 amino acids. CDR3 sequence reads: CASSLAGTGGLEAFF. The CDR3 nucleotides are TGTGCCAGCAGCCTCGCCGGGACAGGGGGACTTGAAGCTTTCTTT.

The rearrangement uses TRBV7-7 and TRBJ2-1, with D perhaps given as TRBD1 or TRBD2 (6 bases each). V was pared by 0 bases and J by 4 bases, with 10 bases between. This CDR3 is 15 amino acids long. Germline V gene data show CDR1 as SSHAT and CDR2 as FNYEAQ (reference sequence). The chain's CDR3 is CASSLARGAYNEQFF. For the CDR3, the DNA is TGTGCCAGCAGCTTAGCGAGGGGGGCTTACAATGAGCAGTTCTTC.

The CDR3 nucleotides are TGTGCCAGCAGCCAAGGACTCGCCGTCGAGACCCAGTACTTC. Protein: CASSQGLAVETQYF. The J gene is TRBJ2-5, the V gene TRBV3-1 (or the pseudogene TRBV3-2); D is uncertain. CDR3 size: 14 residues. V was pared by 1 base and J by 5 bases, with 11 bases between. CDR1 and CDR2 (germline): LGHDT, YNNKEL (reference sequence).

This chain links TRBV4-3 with TRBJ1-2; D might be TRBD1 (5 bases). CDR1 is LGHNA and CDR2 is YSLEER in the germline V gene. The CDR3 is 17 residues long. Between the trimmed V and J ends, which lost 0 bases and 1 base, there was a span of 15 bases. The CDR3 loop reads CASSQDLRQLINYGYTF. The DNA of the CDR3 is TGCGCCAGCAGCCAAGATCTCCGACAGCTGATTAACTATGGCTACACCTTC.

This chain connects TRBV5-8 to TRBJ1-4, with TRBD1 identical over 8 bases. The CDR3 sequence is 16 residues long. V was clipped by 2 bases and J by 5 bases; unmatched bases: 8. Germline lookup yields CDR1 SGHTS and CDR2 YDEGEE. CDR3 DNA sequence: TGTGCCAGCAGCTTATCACAGGGGGTCTACAATGAAAAACTGTTTTTT. It is translated as CASSLSQGVYNEKLFF.

DNA of the CDR3: TGTGCCAGCAGCTTATACTGGAGCGGGGGGATCTCGCTCCAAGAGACCCAGTACTTC. Translating it yields CASSLYWSGGISLQETQYF. This chain links TRBV7-6 with TRBJ2-5, with 9 bases fitting TRBD2. The CDR3 extends over 19 amino acids. V shed 2 bases, J shed 1 base, and the junction held 14 bases outside the gene matches. Germline V gene lookup returns CDR1 SGHVS and CDR2 FNYEAQ.

V is TRBV7-9 and J is TRBJ1-2; D is unclear. V was shortened by 4 bases and J by 0 bases, with 9 bases between the two germline ends. The CDR3 runs to 14 residues. The germline gives CDR1 SEHNR, CDR2 FQNEAQ (reference sequence). CDR3: CASSSSGTNYGYTF. In DNA, the CDR3 is TGTGCCAGCAGCTCATCCGGGACTAACTATGGCTACACCTTC.

The chain couples TRBV3-1 (or the pseudogene TRBV3-2) to TRBJ2-5, with 8 nucleotides matching TRBD2. Trimming cost V 4 bases and J 4 bases; bases outside gene matches: 5. This CDR3 comprises 14 residues. Germline V gene lookup returns CDR1 LGHDT and CDR2 YNNKEL (reference sequence). DNA of the CDR3: TGTGCCAGCAGCCTGTTGGGACTAGGAGAGACCCAGTACTTC. This gives the protein CASSLLGLGETQYF.

The genes are TRBV5-1 and TRBJ1-6, with no clear D. The CDR3 covers 20 residues. Trimming took 4 bases from V and 1 from J, leaving 24 bases between them. CDR1 is SGHRS, CDR2 YFSETQ, per germline. CDR3 DNA: TGCGCCAGCAGCCCGGACCCGGATCTCTCAAGGAGATCCTATAATTCACCCCTCCACTTT. This codes for CASSPDPDLSRRSYNSPLHF.

The chain has TRBV19 and TRBJ2-7; TRBD1 agrees at 8 bases. This CDR3 is built from 19 residues. Trimming cost V 2 bases and J 0 bases; bases outside gene matches: 15. From germline, CDR1 is LNHDA and CDR2 SQIVND (reference sequence). The CDR3 here is CASSISPLTGDRSSYEQYF. The CDR3 DNA follows: TGTGCCAGTAGTATATCACCACTCACAGGGGACAGGAGCTCCTACGAGCAGTACTTC.

The chain carries TRBV7-8 and TRBJ1-6, with D perhaps TRBD1 (5 bases). Trimming pared 7 bases from V and 0 bases from J, leaving 10 bases between. The CDR3 consists of 15 residues. Germline CDR1 and CDR2: SGHVS and FQNEAQ. The CDR3 DNA is TGTGCCAGCAACGAGGGGAGCTCCTATAATTCACCCCTCCACTTT. Encoded protein: CASNEGSSYNSPLHF.

The chain is built from TRBV4-1 and TRBJ2-2; 13 positions match TRBD2. The germline V gene encodes CDR1 MGHRA and CDR2 YSYEKL. CDR3 length equals 19 residues. Germline trimming cut 2 bases from V and 3 bases from J; bases unmatched to any gene: 9. The CDR3 region has the DNA TGCGCCAGCAGCCAAAGAACTAGCGGGGGGGCTATGGACACCGGGGAGCTGTTTTTT. This translates into CASSQRTSGGAMDTGELFF.

The chain's CDR3 is CASSQRGGSHSPLHF. For the CDR3, the DNA is TGTGCCAGCAGCCAACGCGGCGGCTCTCATTCACCCCTCCACTTT. The chain joins TRBV5-6 to TRBJ1-6; D gene unclear. This CDR3 spans 15 amino acids. Deletions cut 4 bases from V and 8 bases from J, with 16 bases between. Germline V lookup: CDR1 SGHDT, CDR2 YYEEEE.

The V gene is TRBV21-1, the J gene TRBJ1-5. TRBV21-1 is a recognized pseudogene. The CDR3 is 14 residues long. CDR3 residues: CASSRERLHQPQHF. CDR3 DNA sequence: TGTGCCAGCAGCAGAGAGAGATTACATCAGCCCCAGCATTTT.

The V gene is TRBV7-9, the J gene TRBJ1-3; TRBD1 is a possible D gene (5 bases). With 1 base removed from V and 4 bases from J, the gap between germline ends came to 8 bases. CDR1 is SEHNR and CDR2 is FQNEAQ in the germline V gene (reference sequence). This CDR3 has 14 amino acids. The CDR3 loop reads CASSLGGQGNTIYF. CDR3 coding DNA: TGTGCCAGCAGCTTAGGAGGACAAGGAAACACCATATATTTT.